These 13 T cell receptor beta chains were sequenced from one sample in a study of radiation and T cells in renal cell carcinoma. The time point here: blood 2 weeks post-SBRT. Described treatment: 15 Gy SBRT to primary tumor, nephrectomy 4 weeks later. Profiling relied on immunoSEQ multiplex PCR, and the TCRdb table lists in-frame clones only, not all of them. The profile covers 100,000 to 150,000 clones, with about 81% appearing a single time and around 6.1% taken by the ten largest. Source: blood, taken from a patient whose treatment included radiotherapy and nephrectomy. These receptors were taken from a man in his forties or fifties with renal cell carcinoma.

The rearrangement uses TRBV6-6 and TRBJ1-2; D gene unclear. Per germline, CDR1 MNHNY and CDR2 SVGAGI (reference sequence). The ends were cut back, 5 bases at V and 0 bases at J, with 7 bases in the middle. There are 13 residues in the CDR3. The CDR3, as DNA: TGTGCCAGCAGTCACGACCCTAACTATGGCTACACCTTC. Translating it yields CASSHDPNYGYTF.

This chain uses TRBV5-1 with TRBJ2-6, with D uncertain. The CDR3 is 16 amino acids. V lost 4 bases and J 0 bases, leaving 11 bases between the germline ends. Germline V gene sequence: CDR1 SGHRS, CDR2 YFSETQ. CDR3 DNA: TGCGCCAGCAGCCTTAGTAGAGTCTCTGGGGCCAACGTCCTGACTTTC. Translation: CASSLSRVSGANVLTF.

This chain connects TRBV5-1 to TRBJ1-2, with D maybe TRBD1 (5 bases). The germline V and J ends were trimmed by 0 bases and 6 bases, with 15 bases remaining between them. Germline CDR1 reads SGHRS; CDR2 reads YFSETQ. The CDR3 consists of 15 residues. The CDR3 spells CASSLAGGAMDGYTF. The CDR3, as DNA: TGCGCCAGCAGCTTGGCGGGAGGGGCGATGGATGGCTACACCTTC.

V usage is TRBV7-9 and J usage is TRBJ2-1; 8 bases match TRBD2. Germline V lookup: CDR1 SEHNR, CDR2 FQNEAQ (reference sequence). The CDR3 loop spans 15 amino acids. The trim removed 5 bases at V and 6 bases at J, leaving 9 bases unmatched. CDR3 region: CASSLPGLDGNEQFF. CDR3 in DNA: TGTGCCAGCAGCCTACCGGGACTAGATGGCAATGAGCAGTTCTTC. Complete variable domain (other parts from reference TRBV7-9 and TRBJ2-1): DTGVSQNPRHKITKRGQNVTFRCDPISEHNRLYWYRQTLGQGPEFLTYFQNEAQLEKSRLLSDRFSAERPKGSFSTLEIQRTEQGDSAMYLCASSLPGLDGNEQFFGPGTRLTVL.

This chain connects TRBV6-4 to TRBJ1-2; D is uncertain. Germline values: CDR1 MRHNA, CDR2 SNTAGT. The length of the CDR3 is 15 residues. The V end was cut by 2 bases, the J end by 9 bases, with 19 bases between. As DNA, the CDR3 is TGTGCCAGCAGTGACGGTCCGGGAGGAAAGTTCCGCTACACCTTC. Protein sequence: CASSDGPGGKFRYTF.

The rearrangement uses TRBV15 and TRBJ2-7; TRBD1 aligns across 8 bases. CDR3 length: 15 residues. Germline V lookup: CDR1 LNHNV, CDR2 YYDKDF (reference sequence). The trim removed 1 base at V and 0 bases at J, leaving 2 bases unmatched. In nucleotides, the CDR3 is TGTGCCACCAGCAGAGGGGACAGGAGCTCCTACGAGCAGTACTTC. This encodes CATSRGDRSSYEQYF.

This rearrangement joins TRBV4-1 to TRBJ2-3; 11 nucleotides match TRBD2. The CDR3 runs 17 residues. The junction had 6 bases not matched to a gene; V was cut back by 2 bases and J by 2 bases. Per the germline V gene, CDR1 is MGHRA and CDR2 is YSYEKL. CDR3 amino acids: CASSQTRLAGPTDTQYF. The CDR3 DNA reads TGCGCCAGCAGCCAAACTCGACTAGCGGGGCCCACAGATACGCAGTATTTT.

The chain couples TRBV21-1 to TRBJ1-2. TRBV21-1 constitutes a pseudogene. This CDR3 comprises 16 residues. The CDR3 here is CASSEGVCAPWYGYTF. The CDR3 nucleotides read TGTGCCAGCAGCGAAGGGGTCTGCGCCCCCTGGTATGGCTACACCTTC.

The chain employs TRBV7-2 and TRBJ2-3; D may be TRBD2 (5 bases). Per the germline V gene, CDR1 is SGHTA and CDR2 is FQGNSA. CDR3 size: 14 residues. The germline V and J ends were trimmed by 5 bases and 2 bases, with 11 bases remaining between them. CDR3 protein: CASSPGLSTDTQYF. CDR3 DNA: TGTGCCAGCAGCCCTGGACTTTCCACAGATACGCAGTATTTT. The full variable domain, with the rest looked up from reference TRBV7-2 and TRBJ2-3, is GAGVSQSPSNKVTEKGKDVELRCDPISGHTALYWYRQSLGQGLEFLIYFQGNSAPDKSGLPSDRFSAERTGGSVSTLTIQRTQQEDSAVYLCASSPGLSTDTQYFGPGTRLTVL.

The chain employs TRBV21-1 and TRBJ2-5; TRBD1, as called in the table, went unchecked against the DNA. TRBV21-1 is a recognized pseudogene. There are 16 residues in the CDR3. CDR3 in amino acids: CASSSAGDRACETQYF. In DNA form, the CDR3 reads TGTGCCAGCAGCAGTGCGGGGGACAGGGCTTGCGAGACCCAGTACTTC.

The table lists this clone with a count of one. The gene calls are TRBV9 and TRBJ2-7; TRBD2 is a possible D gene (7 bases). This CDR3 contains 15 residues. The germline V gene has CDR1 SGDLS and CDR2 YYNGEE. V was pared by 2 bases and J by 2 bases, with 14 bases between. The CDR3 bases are TGTGCCAGCAGCGTCACCGGGCGGGGGCCCTACGAGCAGTACTTC. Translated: CASSVTGRGPYEQYF.

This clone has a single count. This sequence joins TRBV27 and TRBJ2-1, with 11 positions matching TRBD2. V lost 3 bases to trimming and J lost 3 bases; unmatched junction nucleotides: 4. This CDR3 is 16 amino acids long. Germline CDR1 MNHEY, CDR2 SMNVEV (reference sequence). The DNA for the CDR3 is TGTGCCAGCAGTTTGTCCGGGACTAGCGGCTACAATGAGCAGTTCTTC. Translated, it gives CASSLSGTSGYNEQFF.

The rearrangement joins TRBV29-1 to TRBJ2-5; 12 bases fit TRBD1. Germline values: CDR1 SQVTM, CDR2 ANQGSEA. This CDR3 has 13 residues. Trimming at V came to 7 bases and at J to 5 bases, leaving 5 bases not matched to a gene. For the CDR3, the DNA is TGCAGCGCCGCGGGACAGGGGGCTGAGACCCAGTACTTC. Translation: CSAAGQGAETQYF.